This T cell receptor (beta chain) was captured by sequencing in a study of cytomegalovirus exposure and HLA in healthy donors. About this clone itself: Its antigen is currently unknown.

V lost 5 bases and J 0 bases, leaving 17 bases between the germline ends. Germline values: CDR1 LNHDA, CDR2 SQIVND (reference sequence). The CDR3 contains 16 residues. The primer mix had 60 Vbeta and 13 Jbeta primers. Sequencing was performed with immunoSEQ multiplex PCR; in TCRdb, only in-frame clones are kept and a portion is missing. The profile shows under 150,000 clones, around 79% of them singletons. General study points: A later analysis found TCR association rates differed by HLA locus, highest for DRB1 and lowest for HLA-C. In vitro assays verified that a few CMV-associated chains recognized CMV antigens specifically. In an earlier analysis, productive rearrangement rates for most beta V segments clustered near 87% or 30%.

The TCR was taken from a male donor in good health and CMV-seronegative. Input material: PBMCs. This chain uses TRBV19 with TRBJ2-7; D unresolved. As DNA, the CDR3 is TGTGCCAGTAGTCCCCTCCTTACTAAAAGCTCCTACGAGCAGTACTTC. Translated, it gives CASSPLLTKSSYEQYF.